This T cell receptor beta chain was observed in a study of post-analysis software for immune sequencing data. About the study: Patients with relapsing-remitting, secondary progressive and progressive-relapsing multiple sclerosis courses were all represented. Regarding the study as a whole: There were roughly 5 TRBV segments more frequent in patients than controls, and TRBV5-6, TRBV5-1 and TRBV20-1 were among them. In multiple sclerosis, normalized Chao1 diversity was significantly below that of controls. Analysis by F measure revealed that same-batch samples clustered strongly together.

Comment on this clonotype: The antigen remains unidentified.

The CDR3 runs to 16 residues. Trimming left V 4 bases short and J 1 base short, with 16 bases between. Germline CDR1 SGHKS, CDR2 YYEKEE (reference sequence). Libraries were made from TCR beta cDNA, and they carried unique molecular identifiers. Researchers reported roughly 0.5 million cDNA molecules coming from around 1 to 9.1 million T cells. Using its own MiXCR run on the PCR reads, TCRdb lists one record per CDR3 protein. This sample has approximately 730,000 distinct CDR3 sequences, with 25% to 30% found just once. This TCR derives from a girl under 18 with multiple sclerosis. The sequenced material came from blood. The gene calls are TRBV5-5 and TRBJ2-3; tentative D call: TRBD1 (5 bases). The DNA for the CDR3 is TGTGCCAGCAGCCCTAATCTCCAAGGGGGCACAGATACGCAGTATTTT. Its protein is CASSPNLQGGTDTQYF.